Listed below are T cell receptor beta chains from one sample, sequenced in a study of blood T cell repertoires in COVID-19. TCRdb keeps only in-frame clones here, not all; method: immunoSEQ multiplex PCR. Altogether over 15,000 clones are present, roughly 80% being singletons, with the ten largest covering around a third. Sample: peripheral blood. The receptors shown here come from a man in his 70s with active or convalescent COVID-19. Both conserved end residues are part of each CDR3. The D gene is left open where the match is weak. Part of the rows lack a size; the others show once, few, many or a class for expanded clones.

d_call,v_call,cdr3_length,clone_size,j_call,cdr3_aa,cdr3_nt
TRBD2,TRBV5-1,16,few,TRBJ2-1,CASSLSGGSLYNEQFF,TGCGCCAGCAGCTTGTCGGGAGGGTCCCTCTACAATGAGCAGTTCTTC
TRBD1,TRBV28,14,NA,TRBJ2-1,CASRSWDRENEQFF,TGTGCCAGCAGAAGTTGGGACAGGGAAAATGAGCAGTTCTTC
NA,TRBV7-2,14,NA,TRBJ2-5,CASSSEPGQETQYF,TGTGCCAGCAGCTCCGAACCCGGCCAAGAGACCCAGTACTTC
NA,TRBV2,14,once,TRBJ2-5,CASSFTSRQETQYF,TGTGCCAGCAGTTTTACATCTAGACAAGAGACCCAGTACTTC
NA,TRBV27,15,NA,TRBJ1-2,CASSFRDTNRNGYTF,TGTGCCAGCAGTTTCAGGGACACGAACCGAAATGGCTACACCTTC
NA,TRBV24-1,13,NA,TRBJ1-2,CATSDPGRGGYTF,TGTGCCACCAGTGATCCCGGACGGGGTGGCTACACCTTC
TRBD2,TRBV5-1,16,NA,TRBJ2-1,CASSPGLAGGYNEQFF,TGCGCCAGCAGCCCGGGACTAGCGGGAGGTTACAATGAGCAGTTCTTC
NA,TRBV10-1,15,NA,TRBJ2-1,CASSGKTGSYNEQFF,TGCGCCAGCAGTGGGAAGACTGGATCATACAATGAGCAGTTCTTC
TRBD1,TRBV5-1,13,few,TRBJ1-5,CASSQNTGGPQHF,TGCGCCAGCAGCCAAAATACAGGGGGGCCCCAGCATTTT
NA,TRBV7-8,15,few,TRBJ1-5,CASSLIATGNQPQHF,TGTGCCAGCAGCTTAATTGCGACGGGGAATCAGCCCCAGCATTTT
NA,TRBV2,17,NA,TRBJ1-3,CASSESDFDSSGNTIYF,TGTGCCAGCAGTGAGTCAGACTTTGATAGTTCTGGAAACACCATATATTTT
NA,TRBV12-3/TRBV12-4,13,NA,TRBJ2-2,CASILPGTGELFF,TGTGCCAGCATTTTACCGGGGACCGGGGAGCTGTTTTTT
NA,TRBV2,14,NA,TRBJ1-4,CASRPPSVREKLFF,TGTGCCAGCAGGCCCCCGTCCGTCCGGGAAAAACTGTTTTTT
NA,TRBV24-1,14,NA,TRBJ2-2,CATSDLDRTGELFF,TGTGCCACCAGTGATTTGGACAGAACCGGGGAGCTGTTTTTT
NA,TRBV6-5,15,once,TRBJ1-1,CASSPGQQMNTEAFF,TGTGCCAGCAGCCCCGGACAGCAGATGAACACTGAAGCTTTCTTT
NA,TRBV18,15,NA,TRBJ1-4,CASSRNRESGEKLFF,TGTGCCAGCTCACGCAACAGGGAAAGTGGAGAAAAACTGTTTTTT
NA,TRBV6-2/TRBV6-3,11,NA,TRBJ2-5,CASSRVETQYF,TGTGCCAGCAGTCGCGTAGAGACCCAGTACTTC